This T cell receptor beta chain emerged from a study of blood T cell repertoires in COVID-19. CDR1 and CDR2 from the germline V gene are SGHDT and YYEEEE. With V trimmed by 0 bases and J by 5 bases, 4 bases remained unmatched. This CDR3 contains 15 residues. Some clones are missing from TCRdb's copy, which holds only in-frame ones; the method was immunoSEQ multiplex PCR. The sample lists a few hundred thousand clones, around 80% occurring once. The sequence was collected from a woman aged 40 to 49 with acute COVID-19. V is TRBV5-6 and J is TRBJ2-2, with TRBD2 matching over 7 bases. The specimen sequenced was PBMCs or T cells enriched from blood (not recorded which). The DNA of the CDR3 is TGTGCCAGCAGCTTGGGCGCGGGGGTGACCGGGGAGCTGTTTTTT. Translating gives CASSLGAGVTGELFF.